One T cell receptor beta chain is described in this entry. This entry comes from a study of blood T cell repertoires in COVID-19. This table comes from immunoSEQ multiplex PCR, and its TCRdb copy is limited to in-frame clones, with some not included. The sample has around 250,000 clones, 83% seen once. Germline-derived CDR1 and CDR2 are SNHLY and FYNNEI. This CDR3 comprises 12 residues. The V end lost 5 bases, the J end lost 7 bases, and 11 bases lay between the germline ends. The sample was peripheral blood. The chain links TRBV2 to TRBJ1-1; D not resolved. The clonotype comes from a man at least 80 years old with acute or convalescent COVID-19. Here the CDR3 DNA reads TGTGCCAGCAGTTGGACCGGGGTTGAAGCTTTCTTT. This encodes CASSWTGVEAFF. Full variable domain (missing parts from reference TRBV2 and TRBJ1-1): EPEVTQTPSHQVTQMGQEVILRCVPISNHLYFYWYRQILGQKVEFLVSFYNNEISEKSEIFDDQFSVERPDGSNFTLKIRSTKLEDSAMYFCASSWTGVEAFFGQGTRLTVV.